Listed below are T cell receptor beta chains from one sample, sequenced in a study of control samples from healthy donors and cancer patients. TCRdb's copy holds only in-frame clones and misses some; the assay was immunoSEQ multiplex PCR. The data contain roughly 130,000 clones, around nine tenths of them singletons. Source material: blood. The receptors derive from a woman between 25 and 40 years old in good health. CDR3s include the opening cysteine and the closing phenylalanine or tryptophan. D genes are given only for firm matches. Clone size is given for some rows only: seen once, a few or many times, or a class if the clone is expanded.

>-|-|TRBV12-3/TRBV12-4|TRBJ2-7
CASSLSGLYEQYF
TGTGCCAGCAGTTTGTCTGGGCTCTACGAGCAGTACTTC
>-|-|TRBV6-5|TRBJ2-7
CASSNYRDEQYF
TGTGCCAGCAGCAACTACAGGGACGAGCAGTACTTC
>-|-|TRBV5-5|TRBJ2-3
CASSWGGTDTQYF
TGTGCCAGCAGCTGGGGGGGCACAGATACGCAGTATTTT
>-|-|TRBV18|TRBJ2-7
CASSQGTERGEQYF
TGTGCCAGCTCACAGGGAACGGAGAGGGGCGAGCAGTACTTC
>TRBD2|-|TRBV10-1|TRBJ2-5
CASSEGLAGQETQYF
TGCGCCAGCAGTGAGGGGCTAGCGGGACAAGAGACCCAGTACTTC
>TRBD2|-|TRBV7-9|TRBJ2-1
CASTKAGVVEQFF
TGTGCCAGCACCAAAGCGGGAGTCGTTGAGCAGTTCTTC
>TRBD2|-|TRBV5-1|TRBJ2-1
CASSPAGLERLFF
TGCGCCAGCAGCCCTGCGGGACTAGAGCGTCTGTTCTTC
>-|-|TRBV7-2|TRBJ1-5
CASSPHASQPQHF
TGTGCCAGCAGTCCCCACGCGTCGCAGCCCCAGCATTTT
>-|few|TRBV3-1/TRBV3-2|TRBJ2-7
CASSPTRARSYEQYF
TGTGCCAGCAGCCCCACGAGGGCAAGATCCTACGAGCAGTACTTC
>-|-|TRBV12-3/TRBV12-4|TRBJ2-7
CASSTGNEQYF
TGTGCCAGCAGTACAGGGAACGAGCAGTACTTC
>TRBD2|-|TRBV25-1|TRBJ2-1
CASKKTSGGNEQFF
TGTGCCAGCAAGAAAACTAGCGGGGGCAATGAGCAGTTCTTC
>TRBD1|-|TRBV11-2|TRBJ1-1
CASSRDRVMNTEAFF
TGTGCCAGCAGCCGGGACAGGGTCATGAACACTGAAGCTTTCTTT
>-|-|TRBV5-8|TRBJ1-5
CASSLVFGGDSNQPQHF
TGTGCCAGCAGCTTGGTATTTGGGGGAGACAGCAATCAGCCCCAGCATTTT
>-|-|TRBV3-1/TRBV3-2|TRBJ2-7
CASSRLADEQYF
TGTGCCAGCAGCCGGTTAGCGGACGAGCAGTACTTC
>-|-|TRBV4-2|TRBJ2-2
CASSTGVGGTGELFF
TGTGCCAGCAGCACAGGAGTGGGTGGGACCGGGGAGCTGTTTTTT
>TRBD1|-|TRBV18|TRBJ2-7
CASSEGQVNTYEQYF
TGTGCCAGCTCAGAGGGACAGGTAAACACCTACGAGCAGTACTTC
>-|-|TRBV19|TRBJ2-7
CASSMSGDKGGEQYF
TGTGCCAGTAGTATGTCGGGCGACAAAGGCGGCGAGCAGTACTTC
>-|-|TRBV10-3|TRBJ1-3
CAISDLSRGSGNTIYF
TGTGCCATCAGTGATTTGTCTAGGGGATCTGGAAACACCATATATTTT
>TRBD1|-|TRBV2|TRBJ1-1
CAMGDGQGLPLSTEAFF
TGTGCCATGGGGGACGGACAGGGCCTTCCTTTGAGCACTGAAGCTTTCTTT
>-|-|TRBV28|TRBJ1-5
CASSLPSRQGRSQPQHF
TGTGCCAGCAGTTTACCGAGTCGGCAGGGTCGGAGTCAGCCCCAGCATTTT
>-|-|TRBV5-6|TRBJ1-1
CASSLSWGTEAFF
TGTGCCAGCAGCTTATCTTGGGGGACTGAAGCTTTCTTT
>-|once|TRBV24-1|TRBJ1-5
CATASQGKSNQPQHF
TGTGCCACCGCCAGCCAGGGGAAGAGCAATCAGCCCCAGCATTTT
>-|-|TRBV7-9|TRBJ1-2
CASSTLVAGQLYGYTF
TGTGCCAGCAGCACACTTGTCGCGGGGCAGCTATATGGCTACACCTTC
>-|-|TRBV6-4|TRBJ2-5
CASSEARGVRETQYF
TGTGCCAGCAGTGAGGCCAGGGGGGTGAGAGAGACCCAGTACTTC
>-|-|TRBV3-1/TRBV3-2|TRBJ1-6
CASSRAEAYNSPLHF
TGTGCCAGCAGCCGGGCGGAGGCCTATAATTCACCCCTCCACTTT
>-|-|TRBV2|TRBJ1-5
CASARTSGGTSNQPQHF
TGTGCCAGCGCCAGAACGTCGGGAGGGACGAGCAATCAGCCCCAGCATTTT
>TRBD2|-|TRBV3-1/TRBV3-2|TRBJ2-1
CASSPPGLAMDEQFF
TGTGCCAGCAGCCCTCCGGGACTAGCGATGGATGAGCAGTTCTTC
>-|-|TRBV6-4|TRBJ2-1
CASSDSSDLTSYNEQFF
TGTGCCAGCAGTGACTCATCGGACCTTACTTCTTACAATGAGCAGTTCTTC